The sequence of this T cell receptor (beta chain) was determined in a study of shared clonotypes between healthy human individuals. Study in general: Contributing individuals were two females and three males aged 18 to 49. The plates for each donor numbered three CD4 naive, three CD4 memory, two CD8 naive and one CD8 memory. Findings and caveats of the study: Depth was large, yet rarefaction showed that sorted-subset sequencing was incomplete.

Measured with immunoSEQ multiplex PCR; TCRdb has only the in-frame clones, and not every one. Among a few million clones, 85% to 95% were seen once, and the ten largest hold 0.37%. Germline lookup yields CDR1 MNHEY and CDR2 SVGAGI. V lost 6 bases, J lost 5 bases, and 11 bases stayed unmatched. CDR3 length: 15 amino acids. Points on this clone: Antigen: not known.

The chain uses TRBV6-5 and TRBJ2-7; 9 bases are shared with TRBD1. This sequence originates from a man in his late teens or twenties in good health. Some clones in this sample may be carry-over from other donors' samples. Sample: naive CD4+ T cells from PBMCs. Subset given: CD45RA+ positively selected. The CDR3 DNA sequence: TGTGCCAGCAGACCCTCCCGGGACAGGGTCCACGAGCAGTACTTC. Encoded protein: CASRPSRDRVHEQYF.